This TCR beta chain was retrieved from a study of T cell changes during pregnancy in multiple sclerosis. Clones were read by immunoSEQ multiplex PCR, and TCRdb kept only the in-frame ones, dropping some. The sample shows tens of thousands of clones, just under 95% of them seen only once. Germline CDR1 SGDLS, CDR2 YYNGEE. Trimming shortened V by 0 bases and J by 3 bases, and 9 bases separated the two germline ends. CDR3 length equals 14 residues. Sequencing used peripheral blood, obtained in the second trimester of pregnancy. This sequence originates from a female donor in good health, enrolled as a control in a pregnancy study. The V call is TRBV9, the J call TRBJ1-2; unclear D gene. CDR3 bases: TGTGCCAGCAGCGTAGATCTTATCGACTATGGCTACACCTTC. Protein product: CASSVDLIDYGYTF.